The 29 T cell receptor beta chains below come from one sample, sequenced in a study of cytomegalovirus exposure and HLA in healthy donors. Produced via immunoSEQ multiplex PCR; TCRdb's table is partial and in-frame only. Of fewer than 120,000 clones in the sample, more than 75% were seen once. The sequencing sample was made of PBMCs. The source of these receptors is a woman under 40 in good health and CMV-seropositive.

The genes are TRBV19 and TRBJ2-7; the D is unclear. The CDR3 length is 16 residues. The V end lost 6 bases, the J end lost 3 bases, and 21 bases lay between the germline ends. CDR1 and CDR2 from the germline V gene are LNHDA and SQIVND (reference sequence). In nucleotides, the CDR3 is TGTGCCAGTAGCGTCGCCGGCCTTACTACGATCTACGAGCAGTACTTC. Amino acids: CASSVAGLTTIYEQYF. Full variable domain (rest looked up from reference TRBV19 and TRBJ2-7): DGGITQSPKYLFRKEGQNVTLSCEQNLNHDAMYWYRQDPGQGLRLIYYSQIVNDFQKGDIAEGYSVSREKKESFPLTVTSAQKNPTAFYLCASSVAGLTTIYEQYFGPGTRLTVT.

The chain links TRBV4-2 to TRBJ1-5; 7 bases are a match to TRBD1. Germline-derived CDR1 and CDR2 are LGHNA and YNFKEQ. Trimming cost V 0 bases and J 4 bases; bases outside gene matches: 3. This CDR3 has 15 residues. Here the CDR3 DNA reads TGTGCCAGCAGCCAAGAGGCGACAGGGAATCAGCCCCAGCATTTT. It translates to CASSQEATGNQPQHF.

The table lists this clone with a count of one. The chain joins TRBV10-3 to TRBJ2-5, with 8 nucleotides matching TRBD1. This CDR3 contains 20 residues. Germline CDR1 is ENHRY and CDR2 is SYGVKD. V trimming: 0 bases; J trimming: 0 bases; junction bases outside the gene matches: 15. Here the CDR3 reads CAISESGRAGGGLYQETQYF. The CDR3 DNA follows: TGTGCCATCAGTGAGTCGGGAAGGGCAGGGGGCGGTCTGTACCAAGAGACCCAGTACTTC.

The chain has TRBV2 and TRBJ2-5, with a tentative D call TRBD1 (6 bases). V was clipped by 5 bases and J by 5 bases, with 15 bases between them. CDR3 length: 14 residues. Germline V CDR1 and CDR2: SNHLY, FYNNEI. CDR3: CASSRDTVGETQYF. In DNA, the CDR3 is TGTGCCAGCAGTAGGGACACGGTGGGGGAGACCCAGTACTTC.

As DNA, the CDR3 is TGTGCCAGCAGCTTAGCGAGGGGGTCCCAAGAGACCCAGTACTTC. Translated: CASSLARGSQETQYF. The V call is TRBV7-2, the J call TRBJ2-5, with D perhaps matching TRBD1 (6 bases). CDR3 length: 15 amino acids. The germline V gene encodes CDR1 SGHTA and CDR2 FQGNSA. Trimming removed 0 bases at V and 1 base at J, with 9 bases between.

The chain uses TRBV15 and TRBJ2-1, with D hard to call. V shed 4 bases and J shed 10 bases, with 17 bases lying between them. Per the germline V gene, CDR1 is LNHNV and CDR2 is YYDKDF (reference sequence). The CDR3 loop spans 14 amino acids. In DNA, the CDR3 is TGTGCCACCAGCACCAATTGGGCCCAGAGAGAGCAGTTCTTC. It yields the protein CATSTNWAQREQFF.

The V and J genes are TRBV7-2 and TRBJ2-7; perhaps TRBD2 as D (6 bases). The CDR3 is 14 residues long. CDR1 SGHTA and CDR2 FQGNSA come from the germline V gene. Trimming stripped 5 bases from V and 2 bases from J, with 13 bases between. CDR3 residues: CASSLQGGAYEQYF. The CDR3 DNA is TGTGCCAGCAGCCTCCAAGGAGGGGCCTACGAGCAGTACTTC.

Written as DNA, the CDR3 is TGTGCCAGCACCAACCCGGGACTAGAGGGGCAGTACTTC. Its translation: CASTNPGLEGQYF. J is TRBJ2-7 and V is TRBV2, with 8 nucleotides matching TRBD2. Germline V gene sequence: CDR1 SNHLY, CDR2 FYNNEI. The CDR3 spans 13 residues. The V gene end was trimmed by 7 bases and the J gene end by 9 bases; junction bases not matched to a gene: 11.

This chain connects TRBV19 to TRBJ2-3; D not certain. The CDR3 loop spans 14 amino acids. Trimming took off 5 bases at V and 2 bases at J, with 11 bases between the two ends. Germline loops: CDR1 LNHDA, CDR2 SQIVND (reference sequence). Written as DNA, the CDR3 is TGTGCCAGTAGTCCAGAGGAAGACACAGATACGCAGTATTTT. This sequence encodes CASSPEEDTDTQYF. Filled out from reference TRBV19 and TRBJ2-3, the complete variable domain reads DGGITQSPKYLFRKEGQNVTLSCEQNLNHDAMYWYRQDPGQGLRLIYYSQIVNDFQKGDIAEGYSVSREKKESFPLTVTSAQKNPTAFYLCASSPEEDTDTQYFGPGTRLTVL.

As DNA, the CDR3 is TGTGCCAGCACGCTAGCGCGAAACACCGGGGAGCTGTTTTTT. Its protein product is CASTLARNTGELFF. This chain connects TRBV6-5 to TRBJ2-2; the D gene is possibly TRBD2 (6 bases). CDR1 and CDR2 (germline): MNHEY, SVGAGI. With 7 bases removed from V and 2 bases from J, the gap between germline ends came to 11 bases. The CDR3 has 14 amino acids.

On this clone: One end of the junction is discordant with germline, which a read error may explain. This chain links TRBV18 with TRBJ1-5; TRBD1 might be the D (6 bases). The CDR3 sequence is 17 residues long. Germline V lookup: CDR1 KGHSH, CDR2 LQKENI. CDR3 in amino acids: CASSERVDSYSNLPQHF. CDR3 sequence (DNA): TGTGCCAGCTCTGAAAGGGTGGACAGCTATAGCAATCTGCCCCAGCATTTT.

The rearrangement uses TRBV28 and TRBJ2-5; TRBD2 matches at 11 bases. Germline values: CDR1 MDHEN, CDR2 SYDVKM. The CDR3 sequence is 15 residues long. Trimming took 8 bases from V and 4 from J; bases not matched to a gene: 9. CDR3 coding DNA: TGTGCCAGCTTTCATAGCGGGAGGGCTGGAGAGACCCAGTACTTC. This sequence encodes CASFHSGRAGETQYF.

Here the CDR3 reads CASSRTDSNYGYTF. The DNA for the CDR3 is TGCGCCAGCAGCCGAACGGACAGTAACTATGGCTACACCTTC. This rearrangement joins TRBV4-3 to TRBJ1-2, with D perhaps TRBD1 (6 bases). Germline assignment: CDR1 LGHNA and CDR2 YSLEER. V dropped 4 bases and J dropped 1 base, with 10 bases sitting between them. CDR3 size: 14 residues.

The chain recombines TRBV27 with TRBJ2-6; 7 positions match TRBD2. Trimming cost V 5 bases and J 6 bases; bases outside gene matches: 10. This CDR3 is 16 amino acids long. Germline assignment: CDR1 MNHEY and CDR2 SMNVEV (reference sequence). The CDR3 coding sequence is TGTGCCAGCAGTACCATCACGGGGGGTACGGCCAACGTCCTGACTTTC. Amino acids: CASSTITGGTANVLTF.

The gene calls are TRBV6-1 and TRBJ1-2; D not resolved. V gave up 6 bases and J gave up 2 bases, with 16 bases separating them. CDR1 and CDR2 (germline): MNHNS, SASEGT. The CDR3 has 15 residues. CDR3 residues: CASSGVHDFNYGYTF. The CDR3 bases are TGTGCCAGCAGCGGGGTTCATGATTTCAACTATGGCTACACCTTC.

The genes are TRBV18 and TRBJ1-5; D might be TRBD1 (6 bases). CDR1 and CDR2 (germline): KGHSH, LQKENI. The germline V and J ends were trimmed by 5 bases and 6 bases, with 17 bases remaining between them. This CDR3 contains 15 residues. The CDR3 DNA sequence: TGTGCCAGCTCATCGGACAGCGCTGTTGGTCAGCCCCAGCATTTT. Encoded protein: CASSSDSAVGQPQHF. Looking up the rest from reference TRBV18 and TRBJ1-5 gives the full variable domain: NAGVMQNPRHLVRRRGQEARLRCSPMKGHSHVYWYRQLPEEGLKFMVYLQKENIIDESGMPKERFSAEFPKEGPSILRIQQVVRGDSAAYFCASSSDSAVGQPQHFGDGTRLSIL.

V is TRBV6-1 and J is TRBJ2-3; 13 bases agree with TRBD2. J lost 2 bases, V lost 4 bases, and 9 bases had no gene match. The CDR3 loop spans 18 amino acids. Germline loops: CDR1 MNHNS, CDR2 SASEGT. DNA of the CDR3: TGTGCCAGCAGTGGACTAGCGGGGGGCCTAATGGCCACAGATACGCAGTATTTT. It specifies CASSGLAGGLMATDTQYF.

This sequence joins TRBV5-1 and TRBJ2-7; D call uncertain. Trimming cost V 2 bases and J 3 bases, with 9 bases left between them. This CDR3 is 13 amino acids long. The germline V gene encodes CDR1 SGHRS and CDR2 YFSETQ. CDR3 region: CASSFDLNYEQYF. The CDR3 DNA sequence: TGCGCCAGCAGCTTTGACTTAAACTACGAGCAGTACTTC.

This clone was detected only once. The chain joins TRBV5-1 to TRBJ2-1; TRBD2 aligns across 9 bases. This CDR3 is 19 amino acids long. With 2 bases clipped from V and 8 bases from J, the junction kept 20 bases outside the gene matches. Germline V lookup: CDR1 SGHRS, CDR2 YFSETQ. The CDR3 DNA sequence: TGCGCCAGCAGCTTTTCCGCGTCGGTAGCGGGGGAGAAGGGCTATGAGCAGTTCTTC. Translating gives CASSFSASVAGEKGYEQFF.

The chain links TRBV9 to TRBJ1-1; TRBD1 might be the D (6 bases). This CDR3 is built from 14 residues. The germline gives CDR1 SGDLS, CDR2 YYNGEE. V lost 0 bases and J 1 base, leaving 7 bases between the germline ends. The CDR3 is CASSVGQANTEAFF. The CDR3 DNA is TGTGCCAGCAGCGTAGGACAGGCGAACACTGAAGCTTTCTTT. The full variable domain, completed using reference TRBV9 and TRBJ1-1, is DSGVTQTPKHLITATGQRVTLRCSPRSGDLSVYWYQQSLDQGLQFLIQYYNGEERAKGNILERFSAQQFPDLHSELNLSSLELGDSALYFCASSVGQANTEAFFGQGTRLTVV.

The V and J genes are TRBV30 and TRBJ2-2; TRBD2 matches 8 bases. The ends lost 4 bases at V and 4 bases at J; junction bases unmatched: 11. The germline V gene encodes CDR1 GTSNPN and CDR2 SVGIG (reference sequence). The CDR3 covers 16 residues. CDR3 protein: CAWTQRGGGATGELFF. The CDR3 DNA reads TGTGCCTGGACCCAACGGGGGGGCGGTGCCACCGGGGAGCTGTTTTTT.

The chain has TRBV10-1 and TRBJ2-1; 7 nucleotides align to TRBD2. Unmatched junction bases numbered 11, after V lost 3 bases and J lost 6 bases. The CDR3 runs 16 residues. In germline, CDR1 is WNHNN, CDR2 SYGVQD (reference sequence). CDR3 in DNA: TGCGCCAGCAGTGATACCCGCGGGAGAAAAGGCAATGAGCAGTTCTTC. The encoded protein is CASSDTRGRKGNEQFF.

CDR3 region: CAISPDRTDRTGELFF. The CDR3 DNA is TGTGCCATCAGCCCGGACAGGACGGACAGGACCGGGGAGCTGTTTTTT. The J gene is TRBJ2-2, the V gene TRBV10-3, with TRBD1 identical over 7 bases. Unmatched junction bases numbered 12, after V lost 6 bases and J lost 5 bases. This CDR3 has 16 amino acids. Germline V gene lookup returns CDR1 ENHRY and CDR2 SYGVKD.

As DNA, the CDR3 is TGTGCCAGCAGCTTAAGAGGACTAGCGGGGATATCCTACAATGAGCAGTTCTTC. It encodes CASSLRGLAGISYNEQFF. V is TRBV5-5 and J is TRBJ2-1; 12 bases align to TRBD2. Losses at the gene ends were 2 bases for V and 1 base for J; bases not matched to a gene: 7. This CDR3 has 18 residues. Germline loops: CDR1 SGHKS, CDR2 YYEKEE (reference sequence).

The V and J genes are TRBV7-2 and TRBJ1-2; D unresolved. This CDR3 comprises 15 residues. Germline-derived CDR1 and CDR2 are SGHTA and FQGNSA. Trimming took off 1 base at V and 0 bases at J, with 9 bases between the two ends. CDR3 in amino acids: CASSLDMQANYGYTF. The CDR3 DNA reads as TGTGCCAGCAGCTTAGATATGCAGGCTAACTATGGCTACACCTTC.

This CDR3 is CASSKQGSEQYF. The DNA for the CDR3 is TGTGCCAGCTCAAAACAGGGGAGCGAGCAGTACTTC. The gene calls are TRBV18 and TRBJ2-7, with 7 bases matching TRBD1. Unmatched junction bases numbered 4, after V lost 5 bases and J lost 6 bases. In germline, CDR1 is KGHSH, CDR2 LQKENI. The CDR3 sequence is 12 residues long.

The chain uses TRBV2 and TRBJ2-5; the match to TRBD2 covers 7 bases. With V trimmed by 11 bases and J by 4 bases, 7 bases remained unmatched. This CDR3 is built from 12 residues. Germline CDR1 reads SNHLY; CDR2 reads FYNNEI. This chain's CDR3 is CAAGVEGETQYF. In DNA form, the CDR3 reads TGTGCCGCGGGGGTTGAGGGAGAGACCCAGTACTTC.

The CDR3 is CAWSVRVRTDTQYF. CDR3 coding DNA: TGTGCCTGGAGTGTTCGGGTGAGAACAGATACGCAGTATTTT. V usage is TRBV30 and J usage is TRBJ2-3, with D unresolved. Trimming removed 0 bases from V and 3 bases from J, with 10 bases in between. Germline CDR1 is GTSNPN and CDR2 is SVGIG (reference sequence). The CDR3 covers 14 residues. The whole variable domain, filled in from reference TRBV30 and TRBJ2-3, reads SQTIHQWPATLVQPVGSPLSLECTVEGTSNPNLYWYRQAAGRGLQLLFYSVGIGQISSEVPQNLSASRPQDRQFILSSKKLLLSDSGFYLCAWSVRVRTDTQYFGPGTRLTVL.

This clone has a handful of counts. The chain combines TRBV28 with TRBJ2-2; TRBD2 matches at 10 bases. The CDR3 is 15 amino acids. V lost 4 bases to trimming and J lost 6 bases; unmatched junction nucleotides: 5. Germline CDR1 MDHEN, CDR2 SYDVKM. The DNA of the CDR3 is TGTGCCAGCAGTTCCCCGGGACTAGCGCCCGGGGAGCTGTTTTTT. Protein product: CASSSPGLAPGELFF.